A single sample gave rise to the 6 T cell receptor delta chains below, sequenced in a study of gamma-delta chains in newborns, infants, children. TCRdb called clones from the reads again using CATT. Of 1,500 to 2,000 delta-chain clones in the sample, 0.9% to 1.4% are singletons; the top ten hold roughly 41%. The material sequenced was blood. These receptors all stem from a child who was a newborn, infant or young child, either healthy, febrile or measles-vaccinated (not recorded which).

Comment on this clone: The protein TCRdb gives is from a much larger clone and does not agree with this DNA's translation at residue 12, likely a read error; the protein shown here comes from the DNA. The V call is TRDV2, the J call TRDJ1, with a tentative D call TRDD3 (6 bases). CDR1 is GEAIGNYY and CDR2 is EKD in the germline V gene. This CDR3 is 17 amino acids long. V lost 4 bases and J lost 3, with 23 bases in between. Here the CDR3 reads CACEGLGVKRDSDKLIF. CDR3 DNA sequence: TGTGCCTGTGAAGGATTGGGGGTAAAGAGGGACTCCGATAAACTCATCTTT.

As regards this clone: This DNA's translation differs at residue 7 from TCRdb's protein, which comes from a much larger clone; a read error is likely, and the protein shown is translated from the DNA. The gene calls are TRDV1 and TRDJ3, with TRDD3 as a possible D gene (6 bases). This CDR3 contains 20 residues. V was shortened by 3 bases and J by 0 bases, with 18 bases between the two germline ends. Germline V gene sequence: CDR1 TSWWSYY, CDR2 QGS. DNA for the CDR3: TGTGCTCTTGGGGACGACAGGGGTTGGGGATCCTCCTGGGACACCCGACAGATGTTTTTC. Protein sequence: CALGDDRGWGSSWDTRQMFF.

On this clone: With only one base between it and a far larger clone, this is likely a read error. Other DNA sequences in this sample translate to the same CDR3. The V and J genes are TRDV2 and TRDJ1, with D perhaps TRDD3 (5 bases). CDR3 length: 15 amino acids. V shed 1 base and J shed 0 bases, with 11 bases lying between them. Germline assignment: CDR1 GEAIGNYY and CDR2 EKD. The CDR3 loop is CACDTLGPNTDKLIF. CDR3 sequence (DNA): TGTGCCTGTGACACTCTGGGCCCAAACACCGATAAACTCATCTTT.

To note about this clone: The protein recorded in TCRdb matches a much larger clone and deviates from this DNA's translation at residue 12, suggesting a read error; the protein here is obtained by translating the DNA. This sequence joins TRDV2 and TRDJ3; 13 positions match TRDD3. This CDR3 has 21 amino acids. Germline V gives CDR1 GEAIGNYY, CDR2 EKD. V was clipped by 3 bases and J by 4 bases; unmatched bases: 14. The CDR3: CACDSITGGYEPDWDTRQMFF. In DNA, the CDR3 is TGTGCCTGTGACTCCATTACTGGGGGATACGAACCGGATTGGGACACCCGACAGATGTTTTTC.

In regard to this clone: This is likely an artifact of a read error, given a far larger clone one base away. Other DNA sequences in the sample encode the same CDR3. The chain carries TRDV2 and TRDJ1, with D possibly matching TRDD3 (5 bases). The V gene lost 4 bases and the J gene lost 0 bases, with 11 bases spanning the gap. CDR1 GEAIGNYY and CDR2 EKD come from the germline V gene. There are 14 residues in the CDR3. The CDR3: CACDTMGYTDKLIF. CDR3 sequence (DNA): TGTGCCTGTGATACGATGGGGTACACCGATAAACTCATCTTT.

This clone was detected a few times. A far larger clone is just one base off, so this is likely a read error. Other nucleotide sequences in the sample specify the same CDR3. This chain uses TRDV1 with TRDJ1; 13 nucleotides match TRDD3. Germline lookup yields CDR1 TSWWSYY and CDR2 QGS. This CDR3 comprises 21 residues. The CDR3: CALGERGPYWGIRCYTDKLIF. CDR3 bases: TGCGCTCTTGGGGAACGGGGACCCTACTGGGGGATACGATGCTACACCGATAAACTCATCTTT.